These 3 T cell receptor beta chains were sequenced from one sample in a study of human T cells and chemical hapten exposure. As for time point: patch test 1, 2 weeks after DPC sensitization. Regarding treatment: therapeutic diphenylcyclopropenone sensitization with weekly scalp DPC. A single record per CDR3 protein comes from TCRdb applying MiXCR to the RACE reads. This table has some 400,000 distinct CDR3 sequences, more than 4.5% appearing once. The input for sequencing was whole blood, taken in connection with sensitization to the hapten diphenylcyclopropenone (DPC). The receptors derive from a woman aged 50 to 60 with alopecia areata. Some clones in this sample may be carry-over from other donors' samples.

This sequence joins TRBV7-2 and TRBJ1-6, with no clear D. The length of the CDR3 is 17 residues. The germline V gene has CDR1 SGHTA and CDR2 FQGNSA. Between the trimmed V and J ends, which lost 5 bases and 0 bases, there was a span of 14 bases. CDR3 in DNA: TGTGCCAGCAGCGCCCAGTTGGGGAGCTCCTATAATTCACCCCTCCACTTT. This gives the protein CASSAQLGSSYNSPLHF.

This clonotype was seen at least ten times. J is TRBJ2-7 and V is TRBV5-1; no reliable D call. V lost 0 bases and J lost 1, with 5 bases in between. Per germline, CDR1 SGHRS and CDR2 YFSETQ. The CDR3 has 13 amino acids. The CDR3 nucleotides are TGCGCCAGCAGCTTGGTCAGGTCCTACGAGCAGTACTTC. This codes for CASSLVRSYEQYF.

In this sample, this clonotype turned up a few times. The V and J genes are TRBV28 and TRBJ1-6; D is perhaps TRBD1 (5 bases). Germline-derived CDR1 and CDR2 are MDHEN and SYDVKM. Trimming pared 8 bases from V and 9 bases from J, leaving 17 bases between. This CDR3 has 14 residues. The CDR3 reads CASRGRGVSSPLHF. The CDR3 DNA is TGTGCCAGCCGGGGGAGGGGTGTGAGTTCACCCCTCCACTTT.